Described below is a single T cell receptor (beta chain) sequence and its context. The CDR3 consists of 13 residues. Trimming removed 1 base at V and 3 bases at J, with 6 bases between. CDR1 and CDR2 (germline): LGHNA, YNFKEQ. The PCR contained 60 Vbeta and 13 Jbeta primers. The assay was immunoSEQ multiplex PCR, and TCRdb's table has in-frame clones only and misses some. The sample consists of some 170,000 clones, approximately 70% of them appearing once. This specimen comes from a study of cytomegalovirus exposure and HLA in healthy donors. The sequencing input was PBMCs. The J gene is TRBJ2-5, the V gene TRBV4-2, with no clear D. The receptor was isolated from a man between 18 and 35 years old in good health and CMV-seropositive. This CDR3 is CASSQGLEETQYF. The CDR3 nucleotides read TGTGCCAGCAGCCAAGGGCTAGAAGAGACCCAGTACTTC.